A selection of T cell receptor beta chains follows, all from one sample in a study of shared clonotypes between healthy human individuals. The protocol was immunoSEQ multiplex PCR, while the TCRdb copy is restricted to in-frame clones and leaves out a portion. The table shows 950,000 to 1,100,000 clones, with approximately 72% occurring only once. The sample was memory CD4+ T cells sorted from blood. Receptors originate from a man aged 18-30 years in good health. The conserved cysteine and the conserved F or W are not part of the CDR3 here.

j_call v_call cdr3_aa
TRBJ2-7 TRBV5-8 ASSTVGQGVSYEQY
TRBJ1-4 TRBV10-2 ASKKGQGGEKLF
TRBJ2-5 TRBV6-5 ASSPQGMGETQY
TRBJ2-7 TRBV19 ASSPWGRAGEQY
TRBJ1-4 TRBV4-2 ASSQGENEKLF
TRBJ2-5 TRBV6-1 ASQKGGRETQY
TRBJ2-3 TRBV19 ASRTGLAGGRDTDTQY
TRBJ2-6 TRBV13 ASRAIRVQSRANVLT
TRBJ1-1 TRBV19 ASQTLGNTEAF
TRBJ1-3 TRBV7-6 ASSLGPGLSGNTIY
TRBJ2-5 TRBV27 ASSNSPVTTSGGRYQETQY
TRBJ2-7 TRBV21-1 ASSKRGDRWVSEQY